The rows below give T cell receptor beta chains drawn from one sample of a study of siplizumab effects on memory and regulatory T cells. Repertoires were generated with immunoSEQ multiplex PCR, while TCRdb's copy carries only in-frame clones and drops some. Among about 120,000 clones listed, 94% were seen once. Sequenced sample: non-Treg CD4+ T cells sorted from blood. These receptor sequences come from a human donor in good health. Both conserved end residues are part of each CDR3. The D gene is left open where the match is weak. Size is omitted from some rows. Given values are once, few, many or a class for expanded clones.

CDR3: CASSMYGGSSEETQYF
DNA: TGTGCCAGTAGTATGTACGGTGGCAGCTCTGAAGAGACCCAGTACTTC
D: NA
J: TRBJ2-5
V: TRBV19
size: NA

CDR3: CASSRDRGYEQYF
DNA: TGTGCCAGCAGCAGGGACAGGGGGTACGAGCAGTACTTC
D: TRBD1
J: TRBJ2-7
V: TRBV7-8
size: NA

CDR3: CASSQVYGGAQETQYF
DNA: TGCGCCAGCAGCCAAGTATACGGGGGGGCCCAAGAGACCCAGTACTTC
D: TRBD2
J: TRBJ2-5
V: TRBV4-1
size: NA

CDR3: CASSYLGTEAFF
DNA: TGTGCCAGCAGTTACTTGGGGACTGAAGCTTTCTTT
D: NA
J: TRBJ1-1
V: TRBV6-5
size: NA

CDR3: CASSFSTRNTEAFF
DNA: TGCGCCAGCAGCTTTTCGACTAGGAACACTGAAGCTTTCTTT
D: NA
J: TRBJ1-1
V: TRBV5-1
size: NA

CDR3: CASSGTGNNSPLHF
DNA: TGTGCCAGCAGCGGAACAGGGAATAATTCACCCCTCCACTTT
D: NA
J: TRBJ1-6
V: TRBV5-6
size: NA

CDR3: CASSSLGTSSNEQFF
DNA: TGTGCCAGCAGTTCACTCGGGACTAGCTCCAATGAGCAGTTCTTC
D: TRBD2
J: TRBJ2-1
V: TRBV27
size: NA

CDR3: CASSLTKLIAKNIQYF
DNA: TGTGCCAGCAGTTTAACAAAACTGATAGCCAAAAACATTCAGTACTTC
D: NA
J: TRBJ2-4
V: TRBV27
size: NA

CDR3: CASSQYSGTVAYEQYF
DNA: TGTGCCAGCTCGCAGTACTCCGGGACGGTAGCCTACGAGCAGTACTTC
D: NA
J: TRBJ2-7
V: TRBV18
size: NA

CDR3: CASSTDRTGGYEQYF
DNA: TGTGCCAGTAGTACTGACCGGACCGGAGGCTACGAGCAGTACTTC
D: NA
J: TRBJ2-7
V: TRBV19
size: NA

CDR3: CASSPGGGSNEQFF
DNA: TGTGCCAGCAGCCCGGGGGGGGGATCCAATGAGCAGTTCTTC
D: TRBD2
J: TRBJ2-1
V: TRBV7-2
size: NA

CDR3: CASSQEPNTYEQYF
DNA: TGCGCCAGCAGCCAAGAACCGAATACCTACGAGCAGTACTTC
D: NA
J: TRBJ2-7
V: TRBV4-1
size: once

CDR3: CASSRKAQGTYEQYF
DNA: TGTGCCAGCAGCAGAAAGGCACAGGGTACCTACGAGCAGTACTTC
D: NA
J: TRBJ2-7
V: TRBV5-4
size: NA

CDR3: CASRAGGGQPQHF
DNA: TGTGCCTCGCGGGCGGGGGGAGGTCAGCCCCAGCATTTT
D: NA
J: TRBJ1-5
V: TRBV30
size: once

CDR3: CASSPGPRTRIGYTF
DNA: TGTGCCAGCTCACCAGGTCCCCGAACGAGGATCGGCTACACCTTC
D: NA
J: TRBJ1-2
V: TRBV18
size: once

CDR3: CASSYSKETGELFF
DNA: TGTGCCAGCAGTTACTCAAAGGAAACCGGGGAGCTGTTTTTT
D: NA
J: TRBJ2-2
V: TRBV6-6
size: NA

CDR3: CASSLGAGNYEQYF
DNA: TGCGCCAGCAGCTTGGGAGCAGGGAATTACGAGCAGTACTTC
D: NA
J: TRBJ2-7
V: TRBV5-1
size: NA

CDR3: CASTDQDGSNYGYTF
DNA: TGTGCCAGCACAGACCAGGACGGTTCTAACTATGGCTACACCTTC
D: NA
J: TRBJ1-2
V: TRBV6-1
size: NA

CDR3: CASSVDQGHATNEKLFF
DNA: TGTGCCAGCAGCGTAGACCAGGGACATGCAACTAATGAAAAACTGTTTTTT
D: NA
J: TRBJ1-4
V: TRBV9
size: NA

CDR3: CASSKRRGLATGELFF
DNA: TGTGCCAGCAGCAAACGCAGGGGGCTGGCCACCGGGGAGCTGTTTTTT
D: NA
J: TRBJ2-2
V: TRBV21-1
size: NA

CDR3: CASSKGQGAGNEKLFF
DNA: TGCGCCAGCAGCAAGGGACAGGGGGCGGGTAATGAAAAACTGTTTTTT
D: TRBD1
J: TRBJ1-4
V: TRBV5-1
size: NA

CDR3: CASSLGLENYGYTF
DNA: TGCGCCAGCAGCTTGGGTTTAGAGAACTATGGCTACACCTTC
D: NA
J: TRBJ1-2
V: TRBV5-1
size: NA

CDR3: CASSVVGKPPDTQYF
DNA: TGTGCCAGCAGCGTAGTAGGCAAACCCCCAGATACGCAGTATTTT
D: NA
J: TRBJ2-3
V: TRBV9
size: NA

CDR3: CASSLVAGDTGELFF
DNA: TGCGCCAGCAGCTTGGTGGCAGGGGACACCGGGGAGCTGTTTTTT
D: NA
J: TRBJ2-2
V: TRBV5-1
size: few

CDR3: CASSVGGLTGGVRTGELFF
DNA: TGTGCCAGCAGCGTAGGGGGACTAACCGGTGGGGTTAGGACCGGGGAGCTGTTTTTT
D: TRBD2
J: TRBJ2-2
V: TRBV9
size: NA

CDR3: CASSHLQGSGEAFF
DNA: TGTGCCAGCAGTCACTTACAGGGAAGTGGTGAAGCTTTCTTT
D: NA
J: TRBJ1-1
V: TRBV6-5
size: NA

CDR3: CASSYSTGGHNSPLHF
DNA: TGTGCCAGCAGTTACTCAACAGGGGGGCATAATTCACCCCTCCACTTT
D: TRBD1
J: TRBJ1-6
V: TRBV6-5
size: NA

CDR3: CASSYVGLAGGMQFF
DNA: TGTGCCAGCAGTTACGTTGGACTAGCGGGAGGGATGCAGTTCTTC
D: TRBD2
J: TRBJ2-1
V: TRBV6-5
size: NA

CDR3: CASSLRGDANYGYTF
DNA: TGTGCCAGCAGCCTACGAGGGGACGCAAACTATGGCTACACCTTC
D: NA
J: TRBJ1-2
V: TRBV9
size: NA

CDR3: CAWSVLPTGTYGYTF
DNA: TGTGCCTGGAGTGTACTCCCCACAGGGACCTATGGCTACACCTTC
D: NA
J: TRBJ1-2
V: TRBV30
size: few

CDR3: CASSLTGSQETQYF
DNA: TGTGCCAGCAGCTTAACTGGCTCCCAAGAGACCCAGTACTTC
D: NA
J: TRBJ2-5
V: TRBV7-2
size: NA

CDR3: CASSFNTGELFF
DNA: TGTGCCAGCAGCTTCAATACCGGGGAGCTGTTTTTT
D: NA
J: TRBJ2-2
V: TRBV11-3
size: NA

CDR3: CASSPGTARGGEAFF
DNA: TGTGCCAGCAGCCCAGGGACAGCCAGGGGAGGTGAAGCTTTCTTT
D: TRBD1
J: TRBJ1-1
V: TRBV5-4
size: NA